The 11 T cell receptor beta chains presented below share a single source sample, sequenced in a study of vaccination and CD4 T cells after COVID-19. These TCRs are of unknown antigen specificity. The treatment here: approximately nine-day PBMC culture with coronavirus spike peptide pools or control peptides (ViraFEST assay). Once obtained from cultured CD4+ T cells, the DNA was sequenced using the Oncomine TCR Beta short-read assay. In TCRdb, the PCR reads were re-called with MiXCR into one record per CDR3 protein. The sample holds thousands of distinct CDR3 sequences; 60% are singletons and the top ten take under 15%. Here the sequenced sample was cultured CD4+ T cells from blood, taken after SARS-CoV-2 vaccination. The origin of the receptors is a human donor with COVID-19.

This clonotype has only a few counts. This rearrangement joins TRBV4-2 to TRBJ1-2, with 8 bases lining up with TRBD1. Trimming took 5 bases from V and 5 from J; bases not matched to a gene: 7. In germline, CDR1 is LGHNA, CDR2 YNFKEQ. This CDR3 region has 14 residues. The CDR3 coding sequence is TGTGCCAGCAGCACGACAGGGGCAGAATATGGCTACACCTTC. This sequence encodes CASSTTGAEYGYTF.

The sample holds a few counts of this clonotype. The CDR3 sequence is CASRRTGEGYTF. The CDR3 DNA follows: TGTGCCAGCAGGAGGACAGGGGAGGGCTACACCTTC. The chain recombines TRBV6-1 with TRBJ1-2; the match to TRBD1 covers 9 bases. Germline V gene lookup returns CDR1 MNHNS and CDR2 SASEGT. V lost 6 bases and J lost 8; bases outside the gene matches: 4. This CDR3 is 12 amino acids long.

The V gene is TRBV7-2, the J gene TRBJ1-2, with 7 bases matching TRBD1. V was clipped by 5 bases and J by 8 bases; unmatched bases: 8. Germline values: CDR1 SGHTA, CDR2 FQGNSA. CDR3 length equals 13 residues. The CDR3: CASSPDRVRGYTF. The CDR3 region has the DNA TGTGCCAGCAGCCCAGACAGGGTGCGGGGCTACACCTTC.

The chain uses TRBV6-1 and TRBJ2-7, with TRBD2 matching 7 bases. The V gene's germline CDR1 is MNHNS and CDR2 SASEGT. The length of the CDR3 is 15 residues. V shed 6 bases, J shed 2 bases, and the junction held 10 bases outside the gene matches. CDR3 sequence: CASRISGGSAYEQYF. DNA for the CDR3: TGTGCCAGCAGAATATCGGGGGGTTCGGCCTACGAGCAGTACTTC.

The gene calls are TRBV6-5 and TRBJ1-2, with 7 bases fitting TRBD1. This CDR3 region has 12 residues. Germline CDR1 is MNHEY and CDR2 is SVGAGI. The V segment lost 3 bases and the J segment 7 bases; nucleotides outside the gene matches: 2. The CDR3 DNA follows: TGTGCCAGCAGTTATGACAGGGTTGGCTACACCTTC. Translating gives CASSYDRVGYTF.

The chain joins TRBV20-1 to TRBJ2-3; TRBD2 aligns across 8 bases. The germline CDR1 and CDR2 sequences are DFQATT and SNEGSKA (reference sequence). CDR3 size: 16 residues. Trimming removed 3 bases from V and 0 bases from J; junction bases left unmatched: 8. This CDR3 is CSARASAGVSTDTQYF. The DNA for the CDR3 is TGCAGTGCTAGGGCCTCAGCGGGGGTTAGCACAGATACGCAGTATTTT.

The J gene is TRBJ1-6, the V gene TRBV7-2; D gene unclear. This CDR3 contains 14 residues. CDR1 SGHTA and CDR2 FQGNSA come from the germline V gene. Trimming took 3 bases from V and 5 from J, leaving 8 bases between them. This chain's CDR3 is CASSFRTNNSPLHF. The DNA for the CDR3 is TGTGCCAGCAGCTTCAGGACGAATAATTCACCCCTCCACTTT.

The rearrangement uses TRBV7-9 and TRBJ2-1; 7 nucleotides align to TRBD2. Germline V gene data show CDR1 as SEHNR and CDR2 as FQNEAQ (reference sequence). V trimming: 7 bases; J trimming: 0 bases; junction bases outside the gene matches: 12. The CDR3 consists of 17 residues. CDR3 in DNA: TGTGCCAGCACCTTGGGGGGGGGTCTGAGCTCCTACAATGAGCAGTTCTTC. It codes for CASTLGGGLSSYNEQFF.

The CDR3 spells CASSSWGADEQYF. As DNA, the CDR3 is TGTGCCAGCAGCTCTTGGGGAGCGGACGAGCAGTACTTC. V is TRBV7-2 and J is TRBJ2-7; possible D gene TRBD2, 5 bases. The CDR3 sequence is 13 residues long. Germline CDR1 and CDR2: SGHTA and FQGNSA. With 4 bases removed from V and 5 bases from J, the gap between germline ends came to 12 bases.

CDR3 residues: CAWSVGGGSQPQHF. DNA of the CDR3: TGTGCCTGGAGTGTAGGCGGGGGAAGTCAGCCCCAGCATTTT. This rearrangement joins TRBV30 to TRBJ1-5; TRBD1 is a possible D gene (5 bases). The germline V gene has CDR1 GTSNPN and CDR2 SVGIG (reference sequence). V shed 0 bases and J shed 6 bases, with 12 bases lying between them. The CDR3 contains 14 residues. Based on the CDR3 plus reference TRBV30 and TRBJ1-5, the full variable domain is SQTIHQWPATLVQPVGSPLSLECTVEGTSNPNLYWYRQAAGRGLQLLFYSVGIGQISSEVPQNLSASRPQDRQFILSSKKLLLSDSGFYLCAWSVGGGSQPQHFGDGTRLSIL.

V usage is TRBV20-1 and J usage is TRBJ2-5; 11 nucleotides align to TRBD2. V shed 3 bases, J shed 6 bases, and the junction held 3 bases outside the gene matches. The CDR3 has 13 residues. In germline, CDR1 is DFQATT, CDR2 SNEGSKA (reference sequence). CDR3 residues: CSARGLAVKTQYF. CDR3 DNA: TGCAGTGCTAGGGGACTAGCGGTTAAGACCCAGTACTTC.